Following are 30 T cell receptor beta chains from one sample sequenced in a study of post-analysis software for immune sequencing data. No antigen has been assigned to these receptors. Unique molecular identifiers tagged the TCR beta cDNA libraries. MiXCR, run by TCRdb on the PCR reads, gives a single entry per CDR3 protein. Of some 450,000 distinct CDR3 sequences in the sample, approximately 45% were seen once. Whole-study findings and limits: Among five TRBV segments more frequent in patients than controls were TRBV5-6, TRBV5-1 and TRBV20-1.

Sequenced input: blood. All receptors derive from a girl aged 5-17 years with multiple sclerosis.

This clonotype is a singleton in its sample. This chain joins TRBV5-1 and TRBJ2-3, with a possible D match to TRBD1 (5 bases). The germline V gene has CDR1 SGHRS and CDR2 YFSETQ. The CDR3 is 14 residues long. Trimming removed 3 bases from V and 6 bases from J, with 14 bases in between. In DNA, the CDR3 is TGCGCCAGCAGCTGGGTAGACAGCGACGATACGCAGTATTTT. Translated, it gives CASSWVDSDDTQYF.

The chain is built from TRBV20-1 and TRBJ1-2; tentatively, D is TRBD1 (6 bases). Germline V gives CDR1 DFQATT, CDR2 SNEGSKA (reference sequence). The CDR3 covers 13 residues. Trimming removed 1 base at V and 7 bases at J, with 13 bases between. DNA for the CDR3: TGCAGTGCTAGAGGGGGGCCCTCGACTGGCTACACCTTC. This encodes CSARGGPSTGYTF.

The chain recombines TRBV12-3 or TRBV12-4 with TRBJ2-7, with D tentatively TRBD2 (5 bases). The CDR3 length is 13 residues. Trimming took off 5 bases at V and 2 bases at J, with 10 bases between the two ends. CDR3 region: CASSDRDTYEQYF. The DNA of the CDR3 is TGTGCCAGCAGTGACCGGGATACCTACGAGCAGTACTTC.

V gene TRBV9 combines with J gene TRBJ2-1; 7 bases map to TRBD1. Trimming at V came to 3 bases and at J to 10 bases, leaving 13 bases not matched to a gene. The germline V gene encodes CDR1 SGDLS and CDR2 YYNGEE. This CDR3 spans 15 amino acids. This chain's CDR3 is CASSGDPTGFNEQFF. DNA of the CDR3: TGTGCCAGCAGCGGCGACCCGACAGGGTTCAACGAGCAGTTCTTC. Based on the CDR3 plus reference TRBV9 and TRBJ2-1, the full variable domain is DSGVTQTPKHLITATGQRVTLRCSPRSGDLSVYWYQQSLDQGLQFLIQYYNGEERAKGNILERFSAQQFPDLHSELNLSSLELGDSALYFCASSGDPTGFNEQFFGPGTRLTVL.

This chain joins TRBV10-3 and TRBJ1-1; 7 nucleotides agree with TRBD1. The ends lost 11 bases at V and 8 bases at J; junction bases unmatched: 17. CDR3 length: 14 amino acids. Germline V gene sequence: CDR1 ENHRY, CDR2 SYGVKD. The CDR3, as DNA: TGTGCCCTCCGAAGAGACAGGGACGGCCAAGAAGCTTTCTTT. It translates to CALRRDRDGQEAFF.

The chain recombines TRBV5-1 with TRBJ2-2; 7 bases are a match to TRBD2. With 5 bases clipped from V and 1 base from J, the junction kept 14 bases outside the gene matches. CDR3 length: 18 residues. CDR1 SGHRS and CDR2 YFSETQ come from the germline V gene. CDR3 in DNA: TGCGCCAGCAGTTCTGTTTGGCGGGAGCACCAGAACACCGGGGAGCTGTTTTTT. It yields the protein CASSSVWREHQNTGELFF.

The rearrangement uses TRBV12-3 or TRBV12-4 and TRBJ1-1; tentative D call: TRBD1 (5 bases). This CDR3 comprises 13 residues. Deletions cut 8 bases from V and 2 bases from J, with 12 bases between. CDR3 amino acids: CASGKRDNTEAFF. The CDR3 nucleotides read TGTGCCAGCGGTAAACGGGACAACACTGAAGCTTTCTTT.

This clonotype occurred a few times. The genes are TRBV4-1 and TRBJ2-1; D is ambiguous. This CDR3 region has 14 residues. The germline gives CDR1 MGHRA, CDR2 YSYEKL. V shed 2 bases and J shed 5 bases, with 10 bases lying between them. The DNA of the CDR3 is TGCGCCAGCAGCCAACCTCTGAACGACAATGAGCAGTTCTTC. This translates into CASSQPLNDNEQFF.

The V and J genes are TRBV6-4 and TRBJ2-1; TRBD2 matches 7 bases. The germline V gene has CDR1 MRHNA and CDR2 SNTAGT. The junction had 10 bases not matched to a gene; V was cut back by 4 bases and J by 4 bases. CDR3 size: 16 residues. CDR3 amino acids: CASSGGTTPDYNEQFF. In nucleotides, the CDR3 is TGTGCCAGCAGTGGTGGGACTACACCAGATTACAATGAGCAGTTCTTC.

This clonotype was observed a handful of times. This chain connects TRBV10-2 to TRBJ2-7, with 8 bases matching TRBD1. Germline V gene lookup returns CDR1 WSHSY and CDR2 SAAADI. The CDR3 contains 14 residues. V dropped 10 bases and J dropped 2; count of bases not matched to a gene: 10. DNA of the CDR3: TGCGCCACCCGGGCAGGGGGCTCGCCCTACGAGCAGTACTTC. Translating it yields CATRAGGSPYEQYF.

The genes are TRBV28 and TRBJ2-4; 7 positions agree with TRBD2. The CDR3 runs to 14 residues. CDR1 and CDR2 from the germline V gene are MDHEN and SYDVKM. V dropped 6 bases and J dropped 2; count of bases not matched to a gene: 4. The CDR3 DNA reads TGTGCCAGCAGCCGCGGGGGTACCAAAAACATTCAGTACTTC. It encodes CASSRGGTKNIQYF.

The chain employs TRBV7-9 and TRBJ2-1, with 8 bases lining up with TRBD2. Germline CDR1 reads SEHNR; CDR2 reads FQNEAQ (reference sequence). The CDR3 runs 15 residues. J gave up 4 bases and V 5 bases, and 7 bases lay outside the gene matches. The chain's CDR3 is CASSPRGGEYNEQFF. CDR3 DNA: TGTGCCAGCAGCCCCCGGGGGGGAGAGTACAATGAGCAGTTCTTC.

This clonotype appeared many times. The V gene is TRBV28, the J gene TRBJ1-5, with no clear D. Looked up from germline, CDR1 is MDHEN and CDR2 is SYDVKM. CDR3 length: 17 amino acids. Trimming cost V 3 bases and J 0 bases, with 15 bases left between them. CDR3 sequence reads: CASSFPRRVYSNQPQHF. The CDR3 DNA follows: TGTGCCAGCAGTTTCCCTCGGAGGGTCTATAGCAATCAGCCCCAGCATTTT.

Comments on this clonotype: Compared with germline, one end of the junction differs, possibly owing to a read error. The gene calls are TRBV15 and TRBJ2-1; the D gene is possibly TRBD2 (5 bases). Germline V gene lookup returns CDR1 LNHNV and CDR2 YYDKDF (reference sequence). There are 16 residues in the CDR3. CDR3 sequence (DNA): TGTGCCACCAGCGGAGAACCGGGATTTCTACTAAATGAGCAGTTCTTC. It encodes CATSGEPGFLLNEQFF.

CDR3 protein: CASSLSRGQGYEQYF. The CDR3 DNA is TGTGCCAGCAGTTTATCTAGAGGACAGGGGTACGAGCAGTACTTC. The chain is built from TRBV27 and TRBJ2-7; 9 bases fit TRBD1. CDR3 length: 15 residues. Per germline, CDR1 MNHEY and CDR2 SMNVEV (reference sequence). The V and J ends lost 0 bases and 4 bases, in that order; junction bases with no gene match: 4.

This clonotype has only a few counts. The chain recombines TRBV7-3 with TRBJ1-2, with a weak D call TRBD1 (6 bases). Looked up from germline, CDR1 is SGHTA and CDR2 is FQGTGA. This CDR3 region has 15 residues. The germline V and J ends were trimmed by 2 bases and 1 base, with 11 bases remaining between them. The CDR3 bases are TGTGCCAGCAGCTTATCTGGGGACAATAACTATGGCTACACCTTC. Amino acids: CASSLSGDNNYGYTF.

The V and J genes are TRBV4-1 and TRBJ2-7; TRBD2 agrees at 14 bases. Trimming cost V 6 bases and J 0 bases; bases outside gene matches: 4. The CDR3 has 16 amino acids. Germline V gene sequence: CDR1 MGHRA, CDR2 YSYEKL. The CDR3 DNA is TGCGCCAGCAGACGGACTAGCGGGAGGAACTCCTACGAGCAGTACTTC. It translates to CASRRTSGRNSYEQYF.

This sequence joins TRBV27 and TRBJ2-7, with D unresolved. CDR1 is MNHEY, CDR2 SMNVEV, per germline (reference sequence). The V and J ends lost 5 bases and 6 bases respectively, with 8 bases between them. There are 11 residues in the CDR3. The CDR3 reads CASSPGAEQYF. For the CDR3, the DNA is TGTGCCAGCAGTCCTGGAGCCGAGCAGTACTTC.

V usage is TRBV5-5 and J usage is TRBJ2-3; D may match TRBD1 or TRBD2 (5 bases each). V was pared by 0 bases and J by 4 bases, with 15 bases between. CDR3 length: 16 amino acids. Per the germline V gene, CDR1 is SGHKS and CDR2 is YYEKEE (reference sequence). CDR3 bases: TGTGCCAGCAGCTTGGATCTAGCTCCCAGGGCAGATACGCAGTATTTT. It translates to CASSLDLAPRADTQYF.

The chain employs TRBV19 and TRBJ1-2; D uncertain. V was trimmed by 2 bases and J by 8 bases, leaving 15 bases between them. From germline, CDR1 is LNHDA and CDR2 SQIVND (reference sequence). This CDR3 contains 14 residues. In DNA form, the CDR3 reads TGTGCCAGTAGTATAACCTTTGCATTTCTCGGCTACACCTTC. It codes for CASSITFAFLGYTF.

The rearrangement uses TRBV10-3 and TRBJ2-7, with 12 bases lining up with TRBD2. Near its end, the DNA agrees better with TRBJ2-5, so the J call may be wrong. CDR3 length: 13 residues. Looked up from germline, CDR1 is ENHRY and CDR2 is SYGVKD. The CDR3 nucleotides read TGTGCCATCAGACTAGCGGGAGGAGAGACCCAGTACTTC. This encodes CAIRLAGGETQYF.

V usage is TRBV7-2 and J usage is TRBJ2-5, with 10 nucleotides matching TRBD2. This CDR3 comprises 14 residues. Trimming at V came to 5 bases and at J to 5 bases, leaving 5 bases not matched to a gene. Germline CDR1 SGHTA, CDR2 FQGNSA. The CDR3 DNA is TGTGCCAGCAGCCCCATTAGCGGGAGGGAGACCCAGTACTTC. As protein: CASSPISGRETQYF.

The chain is built from TRBV5-8 and TRBJ2-1, with D possibly matching TRBD2 (6 bases). V was pared by 4 bases and J by 5 bases, with 16 bases between. Per the germline V gene, CDR1 is SGHTS and CDR2 is YDEGEE. The CDR3 runs to 15 residues. This CDR3 is CASSKTSEYDNEQFF. CDR3 DNA: TGTGCCAGCAGCAAGACTAGTGAGTATGACAATGAGCAGTTCTTC.

This clonotype was recorded once. This sequence joins TRBV14 and TRBJ2-7, with 9 positions matching TRBD1. The J call is doubtful: the DNA matches TRBJ2-5 better. Germline values: CDR1 SGHDN, CDR2 FVKESK. This CDR3 contains 13 residues. Here the CDR3 reads CASSQGGQGTQYF. CDR3 sequence (DNA): TGTGCCAGCAGCCAAGGGGGACAGGGGACCCAGTACTTC.

The chain couples TRBV15 to TRBJ2-7; D is undetermined. V lost 0 bases and J lost 1, with 10 bases in between. Germline V gene lookup returns CDR1 LNHNV and CDR2 YYDKDF (reference sequence). This CDR3 has 15 residues. The CDR3: CATSRDQSRSYEQYF. In nucleotides, the CDR3 is TGTGCCACCAGCAGAGATCAGTCTAGATCCTACGAGCAGTACTTC. Looking up the rest from reference TRBV15 and TRBJ2-7 gives the full variable domain: DAMVIQNPRYQVTQFGKPVTLSCSQTLNHNVMYWYQQKSSQAPKLLFHYYDKDFNNEADTPDNFQSRRPNTSFCFLDIRSPGLGDTAMYLCATSRDQSRSYEQYFGPGTRLTVT.

This clonotype has only a few counts. The chain joins TRBV15 to TRBJ2-7, with a weak D call TRBD2 (5 bases). The V end was cut by 2 bases, the J end by 6 bases, with 17 bases between. Germline V gene data show CDR1 as LNHNV and CDR2 as YYDKDF (reference sequence). The CDR3 consists of 15 residues. The CDR3 loop reads CATSRTRTLRGEQYF. For the CDR3, the DNA is TGTGCCACCAGCAGAACTAGGACCCTACGCGGCGAGCAGTACTTC.

The rearrangement links TRBV29-1 to TRBJ2-3; D uncertain. Germline CDR1 is SQVTM and CDR2 is ANQGSEA. The CDR3 length is 14 residues. V shed 4 bases and J shed 4 bases, with 15 bases lying between them. CDR3 loop: CSVAKGRLADTQYF. CDR3 sequence (DNA): TGCAGCGTTGCCAAGGGCCGACTGGCAGATACGCAGTATTTT.

V and J are TRBV27 and TRBJ1-1; D not certain. The V end lost 2 bases, the J end lost 1 base, and 8 bases lay between the germline ends. The CDR3 extends over 14 amino acids. Germline assignment: CDR1 MNHEY and CDR2 SMNVEV (reference sequence). CDR3 amino acids: CASSLSQKNTEAFF. The CDR3 DNA is TGTGCCAGCAGTTTAAGTCAGAAGAACACTGAAGCTTTCTTT.

This clonotype was counted between two and nine times. V and J are TRBV6-5 and TRBJ1-5; D unresolved. The V and J ends lost 6 bases and 7 bases respectively, with 10 bases between them. The CDR3 runs 12 residues. CDR1 MNHEY and CDR2 SVGAGI come from the germline V gene. Written as DNA, the CDR3 is TGTGCCAGCAGAAGGGCTGGGCAGCCCCAGCATTTT. Its translation: CASRRAGQPQHF.

The CDR3 DNA reads TGCAGTGCTAGAAGGCAGGGCGGGGCCGAGACCCAGTACTTC. Protein sequence: CSARRQGGAETQYF. V usage is TRBV20-1 and J usage is TRBJ2-5, with D possibly being TRBD2 (6 bases). The germline V gene encodes CDR1 DFQATT and CDR2 SNEGSKA (reference sequence). The CDR3 is 14 residues long. V shed 2 bases and J shed 5 bases, with 15 bases lying between them.